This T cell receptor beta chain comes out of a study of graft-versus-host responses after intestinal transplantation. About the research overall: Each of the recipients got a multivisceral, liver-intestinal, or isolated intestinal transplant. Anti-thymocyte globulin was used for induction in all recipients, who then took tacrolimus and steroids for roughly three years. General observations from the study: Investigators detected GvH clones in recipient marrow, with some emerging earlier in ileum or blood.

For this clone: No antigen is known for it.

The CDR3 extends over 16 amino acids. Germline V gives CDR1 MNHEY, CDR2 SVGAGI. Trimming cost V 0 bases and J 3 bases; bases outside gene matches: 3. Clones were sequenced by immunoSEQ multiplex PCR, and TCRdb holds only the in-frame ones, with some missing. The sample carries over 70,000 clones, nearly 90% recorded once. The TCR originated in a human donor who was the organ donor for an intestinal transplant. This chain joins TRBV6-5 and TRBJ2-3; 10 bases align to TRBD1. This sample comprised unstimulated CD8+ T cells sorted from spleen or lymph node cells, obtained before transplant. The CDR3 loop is CASSYSGTGETDTQYF. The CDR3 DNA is TGTGCCAGCAGTTACTCCGGGACAGGGGAAACAGATACGCAGTATTTT.